This entry concerns a single T cell receptor beta chain. The data stem from a study of blood T cell repertoires in COVID-19. Study overall: Specimens from acute and convalescent COVID-19 originated in the United States, Italy and Spain. In each case, the material was cDNA or gDNA derived from T cells, B-cell-depleted T cells, or PBMCs.

In the original processing: How many nucleated cells were present was estimated from reference gene primer amplification. Using immunoSEQ multiplex PCR, the repertoire was profiled, and TCRdb retains in-frame clones only, with some absent. The V and J calls and clone size come from that table; D and trimming were worked out from the DNA. Counted here are around 55,000 clones, around 84% occurring once; the ten biggest clones make up around 5.9%. CDR1 is MNHEY, CDR2 SVGAGI, per germline. V gave up 6 bases and J gave up 2 bases; unmatched junction bases: 4. The CDR3 is 15 residues long. J is TRBJ2-3 and V is TRBV6-5; 11 nucleotides match TRBD2. The source of this sequence is a human donor in a cohort sampled during active or convalescent COVID-19. Sequenced input: peripheral blood. In DNA form, the CDR3 reads TGTGCCAGCAGGCGACTAGCGGGGCCCACAGATACGCAGTATTTT. Amino acids: CASRRLAGPTDTQYF.